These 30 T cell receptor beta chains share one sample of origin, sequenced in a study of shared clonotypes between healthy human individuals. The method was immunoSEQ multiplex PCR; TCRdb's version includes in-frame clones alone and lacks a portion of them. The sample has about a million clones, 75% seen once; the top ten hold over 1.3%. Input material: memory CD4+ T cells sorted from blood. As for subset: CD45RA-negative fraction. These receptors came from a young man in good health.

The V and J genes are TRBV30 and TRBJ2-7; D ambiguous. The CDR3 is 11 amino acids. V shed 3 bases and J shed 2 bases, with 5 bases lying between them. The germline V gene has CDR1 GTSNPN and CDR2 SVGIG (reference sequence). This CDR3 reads CAWSAAYEQYF. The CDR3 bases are TGTGCCTGGAGCGCAGCCTACGAGCAGTACTTC. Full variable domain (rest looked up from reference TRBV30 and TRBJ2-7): SQTIHQWPATLVQPVGSPLSLECTVEGTSNPNLYWYRQAAGRGLQLLFYSVGIGQISSEVPQNLSASRPQDRQFILSSKKLLLSDSGFYLCAWSAAYEQYFGPGTRLTVT.

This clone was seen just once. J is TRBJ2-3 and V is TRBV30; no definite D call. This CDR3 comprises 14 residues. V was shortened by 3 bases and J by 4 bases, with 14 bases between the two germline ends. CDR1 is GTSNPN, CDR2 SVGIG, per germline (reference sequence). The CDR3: CAWSLLIWADTQYF. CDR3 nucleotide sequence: TGTGCCTGGAGCCTACTAATTTGGGCAGATACGCAGTATTTT.

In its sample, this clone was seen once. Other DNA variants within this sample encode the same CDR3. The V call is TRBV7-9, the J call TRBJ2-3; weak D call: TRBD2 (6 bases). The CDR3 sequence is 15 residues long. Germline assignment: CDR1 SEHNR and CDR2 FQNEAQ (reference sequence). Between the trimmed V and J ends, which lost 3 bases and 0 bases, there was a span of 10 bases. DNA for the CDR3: TGTGCCAGCAGCTTGGGGGGAACTAGCACAGATACGCAGTATTTT. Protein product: CASSLGGTSTDTQYF.

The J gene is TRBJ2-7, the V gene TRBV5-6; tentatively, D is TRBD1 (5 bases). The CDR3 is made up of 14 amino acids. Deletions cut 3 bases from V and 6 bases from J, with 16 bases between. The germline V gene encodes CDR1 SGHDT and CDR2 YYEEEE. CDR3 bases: TGTGCCAGCAGCTCGATACAGGTAGGCGGCGAGCAGTACTTC. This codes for CASSSIQVGGEQYF. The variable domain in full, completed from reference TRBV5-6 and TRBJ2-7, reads DAGVTQSPTHLIKTRGQQVTLRCSPKSGHDTVSWYQQALGQGPQFIFQYYEEEERQRGNFPDRFSGHQFPNYSSELNVNALLLGDSALYLCASSSIQVGGEQYFGPGTRLTVT.

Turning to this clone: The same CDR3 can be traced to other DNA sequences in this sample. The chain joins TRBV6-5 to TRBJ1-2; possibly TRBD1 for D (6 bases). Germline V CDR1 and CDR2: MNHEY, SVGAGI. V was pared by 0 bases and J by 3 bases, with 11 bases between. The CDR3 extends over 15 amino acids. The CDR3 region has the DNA TGTGCCAGCAGTTACTCTCCAAGGACAGACTATGGCTACACCTTC. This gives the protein CASSYSPRTDYGYTF.

CDR3 bases: TGTGCCAGCAGTGCCAATCCGACGGCTCCGATGTGGGGCTACACCTTC. This translates into CASSANPTAPMWGYTF. The chain is built from TRBV6-1 and TRBJ1-2; no clear D. The length of the CDR3 is 16 residues. Germline V CDR1 and CDR2: MNHNS, SASEGT. Trimming shortened V by 4 bases and J by 8 bases, and 23 bases separated the two germline ends.

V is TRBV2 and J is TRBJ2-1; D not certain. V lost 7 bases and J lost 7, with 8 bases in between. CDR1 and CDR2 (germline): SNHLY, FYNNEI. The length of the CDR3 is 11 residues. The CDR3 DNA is TGTGCCAGCACCCCCTTTAATGAGCAGTTCTTC. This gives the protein CASTPFNEQFF.

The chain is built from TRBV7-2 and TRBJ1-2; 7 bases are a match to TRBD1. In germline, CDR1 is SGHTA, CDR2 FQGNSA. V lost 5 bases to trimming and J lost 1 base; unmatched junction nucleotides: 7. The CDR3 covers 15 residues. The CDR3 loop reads CASSPTGQFNYGYTF. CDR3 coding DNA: TGTGCCAGCAGCCCGACAGGGCAATTTAACTATGGCTACACCTTC.

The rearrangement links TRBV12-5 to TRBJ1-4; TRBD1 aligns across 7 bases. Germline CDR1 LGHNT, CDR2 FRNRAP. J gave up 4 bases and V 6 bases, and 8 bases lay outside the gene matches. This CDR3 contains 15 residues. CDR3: CASGNEDRLNEKLFF. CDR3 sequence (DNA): TGTGCTAGTGGCAATGAGGACAGGCTTAATGAAAAACTGTTTTTT.

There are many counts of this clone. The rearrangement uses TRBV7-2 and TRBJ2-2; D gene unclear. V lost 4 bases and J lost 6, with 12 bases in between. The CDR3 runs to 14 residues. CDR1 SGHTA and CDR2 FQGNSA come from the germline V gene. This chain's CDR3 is CASSWDTASGELFF. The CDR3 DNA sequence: TGTGCCAGCAGCTGGGATACGGCGTCCGGGGAGCTGTTTTTT.

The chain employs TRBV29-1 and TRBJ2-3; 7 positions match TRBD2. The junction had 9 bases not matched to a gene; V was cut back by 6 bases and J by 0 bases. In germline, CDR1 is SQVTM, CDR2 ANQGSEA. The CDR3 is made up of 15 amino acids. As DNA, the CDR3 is TGCAGCGTGAGCGGGGATAGCGCGAGCACAGATACGCAGTATTTT. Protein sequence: CSVSGDSASTDTQYF.

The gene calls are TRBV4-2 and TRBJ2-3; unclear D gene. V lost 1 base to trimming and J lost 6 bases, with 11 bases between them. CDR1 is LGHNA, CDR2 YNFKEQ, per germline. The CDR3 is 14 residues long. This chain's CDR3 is CASSQGSGVDTQYF. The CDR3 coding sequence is TGTGCCAGCAGCCAAGGTTCGGGCGTCGATACGCAGTATTTT.

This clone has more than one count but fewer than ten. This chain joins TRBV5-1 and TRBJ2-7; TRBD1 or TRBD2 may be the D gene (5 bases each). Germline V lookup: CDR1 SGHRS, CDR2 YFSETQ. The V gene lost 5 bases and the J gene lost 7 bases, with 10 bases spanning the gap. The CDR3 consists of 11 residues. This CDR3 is CASSSWGEQYF. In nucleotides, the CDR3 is TGCGCCAGCAGTTCTTGGGGGGAGCAGTACTTC.

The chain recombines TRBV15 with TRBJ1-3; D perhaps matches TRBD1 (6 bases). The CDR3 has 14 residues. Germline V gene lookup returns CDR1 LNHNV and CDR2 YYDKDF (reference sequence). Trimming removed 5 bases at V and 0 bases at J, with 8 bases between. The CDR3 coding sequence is TGTGCCACCAGCGGGGGGCCCTCTGGAAACACCATATATTTT. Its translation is CATSGGPSGNTIYF.

In nucleotides, the CDR3 is TGTGCCAGCAGCAAACAGGGGGCGGAGGGTTCACCCCTCCACTTT. Encoded protein: CASSKQGAEGSPLHF. This chain joins TRBV7-2 and TRBJ1-6; TRBD1 aligns across 9 bases. The CDR3 covers 15 residues. Germline V gene data show CDR1 as SGHTA and CDR2 as FQGNSA. V gave up 5 bases and J gave up 9 bases; unmatched junction bases: 8.

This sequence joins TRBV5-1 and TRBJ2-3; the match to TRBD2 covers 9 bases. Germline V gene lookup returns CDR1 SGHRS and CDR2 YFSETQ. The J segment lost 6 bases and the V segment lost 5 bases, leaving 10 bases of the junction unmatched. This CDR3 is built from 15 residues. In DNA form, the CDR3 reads TGCGCCAGCAGTTACAGCGGGGGGCCATGGGATACGCAGTATTTT. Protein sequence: CASSYSGGPWDTQYF.

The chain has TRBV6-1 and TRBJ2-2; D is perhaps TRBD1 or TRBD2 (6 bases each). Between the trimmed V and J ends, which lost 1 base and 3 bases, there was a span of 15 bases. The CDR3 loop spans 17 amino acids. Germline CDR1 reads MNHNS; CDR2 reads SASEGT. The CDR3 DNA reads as TGTGCCAGCAGTGAAGGATGGGGGGCGCCGGACACCGGGGAGCTGTTTTTT. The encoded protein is CASSEGWGAPDTGELFF.

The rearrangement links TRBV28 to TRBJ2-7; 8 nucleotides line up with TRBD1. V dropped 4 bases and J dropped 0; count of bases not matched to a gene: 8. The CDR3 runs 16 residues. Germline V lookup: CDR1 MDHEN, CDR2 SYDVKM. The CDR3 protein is CASSSTGVGSSYEQYF. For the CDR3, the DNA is TGTGCCAGCAGTTCGACAGGGGTGGGGAGCTCCTACGAGCAGTACTTC.

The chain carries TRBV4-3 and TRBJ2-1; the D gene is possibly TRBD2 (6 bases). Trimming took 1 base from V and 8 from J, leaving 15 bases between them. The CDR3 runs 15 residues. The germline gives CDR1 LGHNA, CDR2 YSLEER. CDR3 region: CASSQAWIGSDEQFF. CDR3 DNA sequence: TGCGCCAGCAGCCAAGCTTGGATCGGGAGCGATGAGCAGTTCTTC.

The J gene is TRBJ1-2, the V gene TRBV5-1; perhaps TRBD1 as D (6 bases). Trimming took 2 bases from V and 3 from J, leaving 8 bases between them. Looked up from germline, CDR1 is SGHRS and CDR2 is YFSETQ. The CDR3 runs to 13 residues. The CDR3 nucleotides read TGCGCCAGCAGCTTAAGGGGGGACTATGGCTACACCTTC. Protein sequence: CASSLRGDYGYTF. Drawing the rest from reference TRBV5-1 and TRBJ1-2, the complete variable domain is KAGVTQTPRYLIKTRGQQVTLSCSPISGHRSVSWYQQTPGQGLQFLFEYFSETQRNKGNFPGRFSGRQFSNSRSEMNVSTLELGDSALYLCASSLRGDYGYTFGSGTRLTVV.

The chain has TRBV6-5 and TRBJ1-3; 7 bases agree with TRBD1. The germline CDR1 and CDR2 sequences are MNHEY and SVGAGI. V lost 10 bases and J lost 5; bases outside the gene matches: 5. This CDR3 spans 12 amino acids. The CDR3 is CAIGQARNTIYF. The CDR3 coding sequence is TGTGCCATTGGACAGGCACGAAACACCATATATTTT.

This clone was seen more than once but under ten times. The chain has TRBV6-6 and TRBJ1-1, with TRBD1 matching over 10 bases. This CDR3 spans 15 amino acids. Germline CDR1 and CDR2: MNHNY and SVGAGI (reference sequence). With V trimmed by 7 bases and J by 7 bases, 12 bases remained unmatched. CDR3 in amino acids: CASKATGGADGEAFF. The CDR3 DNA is TGTGCCAGCAAGGCGACAGGGGGCGCTGATGGTGAAGCTTTCTTT.

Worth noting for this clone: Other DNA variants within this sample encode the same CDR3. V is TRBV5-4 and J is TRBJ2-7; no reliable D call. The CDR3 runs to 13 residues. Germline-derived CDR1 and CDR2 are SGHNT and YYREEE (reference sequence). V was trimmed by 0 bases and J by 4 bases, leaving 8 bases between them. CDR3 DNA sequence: TGTGCCAGCAGCTTGGACCGCCCTTACGAGCAGTACTTC. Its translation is CASSLDRPYEQYF.

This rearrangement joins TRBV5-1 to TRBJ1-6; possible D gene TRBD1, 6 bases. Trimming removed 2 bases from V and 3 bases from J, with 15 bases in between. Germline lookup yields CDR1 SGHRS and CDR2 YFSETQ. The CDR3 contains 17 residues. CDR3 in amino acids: CASSLTTGQFYNSPLHF. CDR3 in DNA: TGCGCCAGCAGCTTAACTACCGGACAGTTCTATAATTCACCCCTCCACTTT.

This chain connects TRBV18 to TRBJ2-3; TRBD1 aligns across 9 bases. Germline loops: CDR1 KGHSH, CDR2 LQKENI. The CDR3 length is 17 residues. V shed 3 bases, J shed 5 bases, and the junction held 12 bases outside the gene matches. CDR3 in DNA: TGTGCCAGCTCACCCAAGACGAACAGGGGGCACGGAGATACGCAGTATTTT. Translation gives CASSPKTNRGHGDTQYF.

CDR3 protein: CASSQVGGGGETQYF. In DNA, the CDR3 is TGCGCCAGCAGCCAAGTAGGAGGGGGAGGAGAGACCCAGTACTTC. The V call is TRBV4-1, the J call TRBJ2-5, with D perhaps being TRBD1 or TRBD2 (6 bases each). The CDR3 has 15 residues. CDR1 and CDR2 (germline): MGHRA, YSYEKL. Trimming left V 1 base short and J 4 bases short, with 13 bases between.

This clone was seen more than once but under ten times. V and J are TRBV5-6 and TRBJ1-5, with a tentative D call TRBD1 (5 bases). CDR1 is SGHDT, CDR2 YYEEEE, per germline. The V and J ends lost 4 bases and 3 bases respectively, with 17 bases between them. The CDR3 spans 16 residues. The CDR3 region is CASSPRRDGVNQPQHF. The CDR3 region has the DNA TGTGCCAGCAGCCCCCGCAGGGACGGCGTCAATCAGCCCCAGCATTTT. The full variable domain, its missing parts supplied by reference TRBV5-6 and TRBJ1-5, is DAGVTQSPTHLIKTRGQQVTLRCSPKSGHDTVSWYQQALGQGPQFIFQYYEEEERQRGNFPDRFSGHQFPNYSSELNVNALLLGDSALYLCASSPRRDGVNQPQHFGDGTRLSIL.

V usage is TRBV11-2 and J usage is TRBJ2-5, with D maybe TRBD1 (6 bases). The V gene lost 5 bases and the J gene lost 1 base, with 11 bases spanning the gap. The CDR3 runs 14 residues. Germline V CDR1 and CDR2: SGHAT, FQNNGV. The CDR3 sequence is CASSLGQIQETQYF. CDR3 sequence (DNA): TGTGCCAGCAGCCTAGGACAGATCCAAGAGACCCAGTACTTC.

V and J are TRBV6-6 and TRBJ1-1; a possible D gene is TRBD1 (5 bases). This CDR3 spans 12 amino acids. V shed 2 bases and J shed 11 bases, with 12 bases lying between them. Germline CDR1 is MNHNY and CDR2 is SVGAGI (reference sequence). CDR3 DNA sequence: TGTGCCAGCAGTTACGGCGGACCAGGGGCTTTCTTT. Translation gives CASSYGGPGAFF.

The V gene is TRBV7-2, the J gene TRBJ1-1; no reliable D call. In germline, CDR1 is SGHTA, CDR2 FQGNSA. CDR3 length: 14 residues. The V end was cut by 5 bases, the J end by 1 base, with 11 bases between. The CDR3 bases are TGTGCCAGCAGCCCGGTTCAACCGAACACTGAAGCTTTCTTT. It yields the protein CASSPVQPNTEAFF.